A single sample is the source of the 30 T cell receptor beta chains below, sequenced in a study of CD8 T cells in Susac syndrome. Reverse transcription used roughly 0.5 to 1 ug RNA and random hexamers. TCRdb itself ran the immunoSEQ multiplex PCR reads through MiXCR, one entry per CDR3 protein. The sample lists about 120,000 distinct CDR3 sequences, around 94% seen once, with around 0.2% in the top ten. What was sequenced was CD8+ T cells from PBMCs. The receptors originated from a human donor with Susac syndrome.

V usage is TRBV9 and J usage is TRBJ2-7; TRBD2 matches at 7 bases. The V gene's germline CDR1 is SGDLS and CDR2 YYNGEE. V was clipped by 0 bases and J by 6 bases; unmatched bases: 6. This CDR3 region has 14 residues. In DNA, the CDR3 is TGTGCCAGCAGCGTAGGAAGCGGGATCGGCGAGCAGTACTTC. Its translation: CASSVGSGIGEQYF. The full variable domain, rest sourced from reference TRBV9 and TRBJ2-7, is DSGVTQTPKHLITATGQRVTLRCSPRSGDLSVYWYQQSLDQGLQFLIQYYNGEERAKGNILERFSAQQFPDLHSELNLSSLELGDSALYFCASSVGSGIGEQYFGPGTRLTVT.

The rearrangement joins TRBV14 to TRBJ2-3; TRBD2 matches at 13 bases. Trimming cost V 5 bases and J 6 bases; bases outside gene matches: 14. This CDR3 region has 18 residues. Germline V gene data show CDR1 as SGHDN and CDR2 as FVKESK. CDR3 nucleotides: TGTGCCAGCAGCTATCGTCCAAAGACTAGCGGGGGGCCCGATACGCAGTATTTT. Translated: CASSYRPKTSGGPDTQYF.

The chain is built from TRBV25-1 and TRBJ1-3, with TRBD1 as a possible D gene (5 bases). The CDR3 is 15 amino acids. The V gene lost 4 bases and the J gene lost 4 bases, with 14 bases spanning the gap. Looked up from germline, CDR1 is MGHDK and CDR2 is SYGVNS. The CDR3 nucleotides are TGTGCCAGCAGTGTCTTCGGGGCCGAAGGAAACACCATATATTTT. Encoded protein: CASSVFGAEGNTIYF. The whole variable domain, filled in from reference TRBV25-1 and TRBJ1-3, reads EADIYQTPRYLVIGTGKKITLECSQTMGHDKMYWYQQDPGMELHLIHYSYGVNSTEKGDLSSESTVSRIRTEHFPLTLESARPSHTSQYLCASSVFGAEGNTIYFGEGSWLTVV.

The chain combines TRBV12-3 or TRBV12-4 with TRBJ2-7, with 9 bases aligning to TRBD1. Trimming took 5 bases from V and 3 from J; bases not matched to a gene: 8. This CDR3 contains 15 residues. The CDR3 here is CASSRTGESNYEQYF. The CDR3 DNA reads TGTGCCAGCAGTAGGACAGGGGAATCTAACTACGAGCAGTACTTC.

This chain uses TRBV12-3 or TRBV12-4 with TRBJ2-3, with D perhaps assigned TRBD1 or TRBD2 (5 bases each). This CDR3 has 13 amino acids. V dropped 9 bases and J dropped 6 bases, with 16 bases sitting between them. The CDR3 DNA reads TGTGCCAGTGGGACCGGTGGGATCGATACGCAGTATTTT. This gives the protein CASGTGGIDTQYF.

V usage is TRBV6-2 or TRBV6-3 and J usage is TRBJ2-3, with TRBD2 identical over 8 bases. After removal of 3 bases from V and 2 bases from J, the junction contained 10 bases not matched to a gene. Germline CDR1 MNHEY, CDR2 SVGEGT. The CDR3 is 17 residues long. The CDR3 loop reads CASSYSQLAANTDTQYF. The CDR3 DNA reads TGTGCCAGCAGTTATTCTCAACTAGCGGCAAACACAGATACGCAGTATTTT.

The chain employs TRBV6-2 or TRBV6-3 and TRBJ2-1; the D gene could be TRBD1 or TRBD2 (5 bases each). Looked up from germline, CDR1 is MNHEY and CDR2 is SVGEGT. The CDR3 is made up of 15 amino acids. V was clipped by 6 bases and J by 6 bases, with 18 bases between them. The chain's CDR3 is CASRPGAEETNEQFF. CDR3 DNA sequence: TGTGCCAGCAGACCTGGGGCGGAGGAAACCAATGAGCAGTTCTTC.

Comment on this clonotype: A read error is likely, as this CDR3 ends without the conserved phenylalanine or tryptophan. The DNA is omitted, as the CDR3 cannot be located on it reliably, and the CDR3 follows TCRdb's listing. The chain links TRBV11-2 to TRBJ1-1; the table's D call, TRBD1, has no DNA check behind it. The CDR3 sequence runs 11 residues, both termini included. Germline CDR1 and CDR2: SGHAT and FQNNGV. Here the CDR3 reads CASSLQHDVGV.

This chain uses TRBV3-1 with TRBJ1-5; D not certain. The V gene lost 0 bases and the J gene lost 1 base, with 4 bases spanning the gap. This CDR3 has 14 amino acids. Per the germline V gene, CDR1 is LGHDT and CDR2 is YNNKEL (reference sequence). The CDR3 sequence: CASSQETSNQPQHF. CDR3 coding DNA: TGTGCCAGCAGCCAAGAGACCAGCAATCAGCCCCAGCATTTT.

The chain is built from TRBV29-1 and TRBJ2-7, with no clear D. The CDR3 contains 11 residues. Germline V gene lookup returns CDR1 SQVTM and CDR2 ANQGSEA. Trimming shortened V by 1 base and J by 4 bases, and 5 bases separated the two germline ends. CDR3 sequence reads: CSVEASYEQYF. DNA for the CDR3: TGCAGCGTTGAAGCCTCTTACGAGCAGTACTTC.

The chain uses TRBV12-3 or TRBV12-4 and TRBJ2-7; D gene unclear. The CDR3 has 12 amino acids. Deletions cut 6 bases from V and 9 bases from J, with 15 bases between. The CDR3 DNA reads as TGTGCCAGCAGCCCCATTGGGCTCATGCAGTACTTC. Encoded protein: CASSPIGLMQYF.

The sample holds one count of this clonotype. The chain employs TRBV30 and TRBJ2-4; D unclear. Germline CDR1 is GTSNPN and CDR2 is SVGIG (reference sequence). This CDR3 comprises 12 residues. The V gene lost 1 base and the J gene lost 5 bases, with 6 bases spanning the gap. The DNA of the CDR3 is TGTGCCTGGAGTGGGGCGGAAAACATTCAGTACTTC. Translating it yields CAWSGAENIQYF.

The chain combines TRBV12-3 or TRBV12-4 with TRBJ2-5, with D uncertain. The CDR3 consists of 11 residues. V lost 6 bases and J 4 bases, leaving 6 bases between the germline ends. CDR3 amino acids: CASRHGETQYF. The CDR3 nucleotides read TGTGCCAGCAGGCACGGAGAGACCCAGTACTTC.

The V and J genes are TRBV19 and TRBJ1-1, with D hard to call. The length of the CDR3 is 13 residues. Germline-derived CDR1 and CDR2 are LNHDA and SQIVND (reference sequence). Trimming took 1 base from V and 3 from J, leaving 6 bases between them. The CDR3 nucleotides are TGTGCCAGTAGTATAGTAGTCCACACTGAAGCTTTCTTT. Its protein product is CASSIVVHTEAFF.

CDR3 bases: TGTGCCTGGGCGGTAGAGGCAGATACGCAGTATTTT. Its protein product is CAWAVEADTQYF. The V call is TRBV30, the J call TRBJ2-3; D not resolved. The germline V and J ends were trimmed by 5 bases and 4 bases, with 10 bases remaining between them. In germline, CDR1 is GTSNPN, CDR2 SVGIG (reference sequence). The CDR3 runs to 12 residues.

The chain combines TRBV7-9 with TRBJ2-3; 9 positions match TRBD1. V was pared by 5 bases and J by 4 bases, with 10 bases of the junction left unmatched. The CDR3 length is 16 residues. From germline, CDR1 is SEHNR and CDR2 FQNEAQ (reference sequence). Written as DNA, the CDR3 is TGTGCCAGCAGCCCGCGGACAGGGGAAATTGCAGATACGCAGTATTTT. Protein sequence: CASSPRTGEIADTQYF.

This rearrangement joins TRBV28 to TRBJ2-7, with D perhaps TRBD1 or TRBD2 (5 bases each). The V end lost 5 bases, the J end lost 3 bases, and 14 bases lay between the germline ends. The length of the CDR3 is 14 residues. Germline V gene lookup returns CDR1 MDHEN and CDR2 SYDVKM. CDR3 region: CASSPGRLNYEQYF. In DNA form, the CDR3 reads TGTGCCAGCAGTCCAGGGAGACTAAACTACGAGCAGTACTTC. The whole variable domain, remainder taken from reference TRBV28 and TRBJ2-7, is DVKVTQSSRYLVKRTGEKVFLECVQDMDHENMFWYRQDPGLGLRLIYFSYDVKMKEKGDIPEGYSVSREKKERFSLILESASTNQTSMYLCASSPGRLNYEQYFGPGTRLTVT.

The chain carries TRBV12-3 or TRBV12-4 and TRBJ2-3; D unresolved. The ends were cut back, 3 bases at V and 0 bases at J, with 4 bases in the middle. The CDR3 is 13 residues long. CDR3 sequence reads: CASSFPSTDTQYF. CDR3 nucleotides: TGTGCCAGCAGTTTCCCTAGCACAGATACGCAGTATTTT.

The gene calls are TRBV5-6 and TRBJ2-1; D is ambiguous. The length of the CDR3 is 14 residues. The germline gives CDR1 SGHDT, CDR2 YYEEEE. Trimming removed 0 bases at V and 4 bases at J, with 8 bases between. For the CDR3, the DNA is TGTGCCAGCAGCTTGGAGGCCGAATACAATGAGCAGTTCTTC. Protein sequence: CASSLEAEYNEQFF.

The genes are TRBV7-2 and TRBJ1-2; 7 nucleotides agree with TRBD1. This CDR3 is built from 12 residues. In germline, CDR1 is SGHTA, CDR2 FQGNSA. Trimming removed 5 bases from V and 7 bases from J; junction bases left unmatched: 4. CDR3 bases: TGTGCCAGCAGCCGACAGGGCGGTGGCTACACCTTC. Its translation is CASSRQGGGYTF.

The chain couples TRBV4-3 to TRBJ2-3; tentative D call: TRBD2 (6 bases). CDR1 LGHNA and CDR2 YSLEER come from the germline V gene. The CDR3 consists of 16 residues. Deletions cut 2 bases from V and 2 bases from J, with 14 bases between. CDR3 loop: CASSQRLEIDTDTQYF. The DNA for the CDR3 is TGCGCCAGCAGCCAAAGACTAGAGATCGACACAGATACGCAGTATTTT.

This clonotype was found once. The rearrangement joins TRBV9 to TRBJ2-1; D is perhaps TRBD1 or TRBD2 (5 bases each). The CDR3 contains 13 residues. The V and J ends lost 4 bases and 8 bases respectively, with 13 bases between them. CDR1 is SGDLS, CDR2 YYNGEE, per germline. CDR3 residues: CASSTPGTHEQFF. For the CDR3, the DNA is TGTGCCAGCAGCACTCCCGGGACCCATGAGCAGTTCTTC.

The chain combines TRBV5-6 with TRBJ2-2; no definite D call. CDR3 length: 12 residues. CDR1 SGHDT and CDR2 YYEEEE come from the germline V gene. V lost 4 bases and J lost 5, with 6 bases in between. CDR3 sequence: CASSPITGELFF. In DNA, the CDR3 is TGTGCCAGCAGCCCCATTACCGGGGAGCTGTTTTTT.

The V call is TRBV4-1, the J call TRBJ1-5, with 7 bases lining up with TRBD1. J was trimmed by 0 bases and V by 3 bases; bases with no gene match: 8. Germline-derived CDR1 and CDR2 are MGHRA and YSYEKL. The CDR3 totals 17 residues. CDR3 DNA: TGCGCCAGCAGCCATGGGACAGAGGGTTATAGCAATCAGCCCCAGCATTTT. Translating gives CASSHGTEGYSNQPQHF.

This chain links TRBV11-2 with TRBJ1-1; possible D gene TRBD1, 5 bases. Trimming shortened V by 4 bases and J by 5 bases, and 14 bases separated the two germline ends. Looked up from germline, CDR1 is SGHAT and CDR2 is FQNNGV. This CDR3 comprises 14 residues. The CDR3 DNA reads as TGTGCCAGCAGCTCCGTCTCCGGGGCGACTGAAGCTTTCTTT. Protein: CASSSVSGATEAFF.

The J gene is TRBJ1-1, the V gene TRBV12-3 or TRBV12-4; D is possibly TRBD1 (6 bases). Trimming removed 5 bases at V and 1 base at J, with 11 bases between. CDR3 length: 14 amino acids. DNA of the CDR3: TGTGCCAGCAGTACAGGGTCAGGGAACACTGAAGCTTTCTTT. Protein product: CASSTGSGNTEAFF.

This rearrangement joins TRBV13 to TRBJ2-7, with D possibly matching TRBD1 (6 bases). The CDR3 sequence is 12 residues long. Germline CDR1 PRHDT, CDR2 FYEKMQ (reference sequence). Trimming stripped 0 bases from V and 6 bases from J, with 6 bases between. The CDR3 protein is CASSLGTGEQYF. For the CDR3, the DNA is TGTGCCAGCAGCTTAGGGACAGGCGAGCAGTACTTC.

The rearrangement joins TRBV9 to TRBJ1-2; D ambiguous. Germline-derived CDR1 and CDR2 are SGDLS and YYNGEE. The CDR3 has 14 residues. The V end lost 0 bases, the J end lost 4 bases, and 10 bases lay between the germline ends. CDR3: CASSVGDSSYGYTF. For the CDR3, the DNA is TGTGCCAGCAGCGTAGGGGATTCGTCCTATGGCTACACCTTC.

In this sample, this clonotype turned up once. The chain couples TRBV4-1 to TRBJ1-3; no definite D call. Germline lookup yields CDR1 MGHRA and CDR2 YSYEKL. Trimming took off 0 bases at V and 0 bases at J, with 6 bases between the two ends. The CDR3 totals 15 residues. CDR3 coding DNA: TGCGCCAGCAGCCAAGAACAGTCCTCTGGAAACACCATATATTTT. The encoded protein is CASSQEQSSGNTIYF.

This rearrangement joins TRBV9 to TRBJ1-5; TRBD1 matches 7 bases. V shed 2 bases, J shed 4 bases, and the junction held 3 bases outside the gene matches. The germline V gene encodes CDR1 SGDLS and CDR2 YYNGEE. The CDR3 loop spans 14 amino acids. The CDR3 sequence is CASSVAGGNQPQHF. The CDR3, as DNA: TGTGCCAGCAGCGTCGCAGGGGGTAATCAGCCCCAGCATTTT.